These T cell receptor beta chains were read from a single sample in a study of naive and memory T cell subsets. Each CDR3 protein is one row after TCRdb ran MiXCR on the UMI-ligation and nested PCR reads. Among some 83,000 distinct CDR3 sequences listed, about 12% were seen once. Sequencing input: central memory CD4+ T cells from blood. The receptors derive from a human donor in good health. Each CDR3 is given without its conserved first and last residue. The D gene is left open where the match is weak.

V,D,J,CDR3
TRBV7-2,TRBD2,TRBJ2-7,ASSLNRGGASYEQY
TRBV4-2,TRBD2,TRBJ2-1,ASSQDMTSGRRGEQF
TRBV13,.,TRBJ2-7,ASSPRRDSTYEQY
TRBV4-3,TRBD2,TRBJ2-7,ASSHLAGGPDEQY
TRBV28,.,TRBJ2-5,ASSSGLETQY
TRBV2,TRBD2,TRBJ2-5,ASSERLAGVQETQY
TRBV15,.,TRBJ2-4,ATSNPPAGFIQY
TRBV10-3,TRBD1,TRBJ1-6,ATLTGMNSPLH
TRBV29-1,TRBD2,TRBJ2-5,SAQYLAGAQETQY
TRBV11-1,.,TRBJ2-1,ASSLDLRNEQF
TRBV4-2,.,TRBJ2-1,ASSQQAGRREQF
TRBV20-1,.,TRBJ2-3,SATTGVWSTDTQY
TRBV18,.,TRBJ1-1,ASSPNGRVNTEAF
TRBV7-3,TRBD2,TRBJ2-6,ASSLAGGSGGANVLT
TRBV14,.,TRBJ1-1,ASSQDARERAF
TRBV20-1,.,TRBJ2-1,SANLRAANEQF
TRBV28,.,TRBJ2-7,ASSTPSREQY
TRBV5-6,.,TRBJ1-2,ASSLGTASNYGYT
TRBV10-1,TRBD2,TRBJ2-1,ASKSGLAEKNEQF
TRBV7-9,.,TRBJ2-1,ASSLAEGAGNEQF
TRBV6-5,.,TRBJ1-2,ASKAGVGHYGYT
TRBV29-1,TRBD1,TRBJ1-1,SVEWGQGGRLNTEAF
TRBV30,.,TRBJ2-7,AWSVFAWRGEIYEQY
TRBV5-1,.,TRBJ2-5,ASVGDPHQETQY
TRBV7-2,.,TRBJ2-5,ASSLSVQGTQY
TRBV3-1,.,TRBJ1-2,ASSHRGSNYGYT
TRBV20-1,.,TRBJ1-6,SARWTVNSPLH
TRBV20-1,.,TRBJ2-7,SARDSFQGYEQY
TRBV5-5,TRBD1,TRBJ1-2,ASSGTGNYGYT
TRBV27,TRBD1,TRBJ1-6,ASNRGTGDGSPLH
TRBV2,TRBD2,TRBJ2-1,ASSELAGYYNEQF
TRBV4-3,.,TRBJ2-3,ASSGLATDTQY
TRBV6-1,.,TRBJ1-1,ASKLGVTEAF
TRBV10-3,.,TRBJ2-2,AISESTLRAGELF
TRBV28,TRBD1,TRBJ1-2,ASSLVHRGTARGYT
TRBV28,TRBD1,TRBJ2-7,ATRDSTYEQY
TRBV14,TRBD1,TRBJ1-6,ASSLSTGQAPPLH
TRBV29-1,.,TRBJ2-3,SVKKVDTQY
TRBV7-9,.,TRBJ2-7,ASSQLYIDRPSSYEQY
TRBV6-1,.,TRBJ2-4,ATIGTKNIQY
TRBV5-6,.,TRBJ1-3,ASSLQGTGNTIY
TRBV12-3/TRBV12-4,TRBD1,TRBJ2-7,ASSLNGQGGFY
TRBV7-9,TRBD2,TRBJ2-1,ASSLDTSGRAVYNEQF
TRBV2,.,TRBJ1-5,ASTLGRDGRNQPQH